These 4 T cell receptor beta chains originate from one sample sequenced in a study of T cells in Graves' hyperthyroidism and ophthalmopathy. Amplification targeted TCR beta CDR3 regions from RNA transcripts. When the TCR CDR3 underwent first-round RT-PCR, the HTBI primer set was used. TCRdb re-analysed the multiplex PCR reads in MiXCR, keeping a single row per CDR3 protein. The sample lists approximately 560,000 distinct CDR3 sequences; approximately 14% were seen once. Sequenced input: blood. The receptors stem from a woman aged 25 to 39 with Graves' hyperthyroidism.

This clonotype was counted only a few times. The chain recombines TRBV27 with TRBJ2-7; 14 bases are a match to TRBD2. Germline assignment: CDR1 MNHEY and CDR2 SMNVEV (reference sequence). After removal of 4 bases from V and 5 bases from J, the junction contained 4 bases not matched to a gene. The CDR3 has 15 residues. The chain's CDR3 is CASSWTSGRWDEQYF. CDR3 bases: TGTGCCAGCAGTTGGACTAGCGGGAGGTGGGACGAGCAGTACTTC.

V and J are TRBV6-5 and TRBJ2-1; tentatively, D is TRBD1 or TRBD2 (6 bases each). CDR1 MNHEY and CDR2 SVGAGI come from the germline V gene. V shed 2 bases and J shed 9 bases, with 14 bases lying between them. The CDR3 runs 14 residues. CDR3 amino acids: CASSYGGDNSEQFF. CDR3 in DNA: TGTGCCAGCAGTTACGGCGGGGACAACAGTGAGCAGTTCTTC.

This clonotype turned up a few times. The chain couples TRBV27 to TRBJ2-7; D assignment may be TRBD1 or TRBD2 (5 bases each). CDR3 length equals 14 residues. Trimming removed 5 bases at V and 0 bases at J, with 11 bases between. Germline CDR1 and CDR2: MNHEY and SMNVEV (reference sequence). The CDR3 nucleotides are TGTGCCAGCAGTACCGGGACGGACTCCTACGAGCAGTACTTC. This gives the protein CASSTGTDSYEQYF.

This clonotype was recorded many times. V gene TRBV7-9 combines with J gene TRBJ2-3; 11 bases align to TRBD2. Germline trimming cut 1 base from V and 2 bases from J; bases unmatched to any gene: 5. This CDR3 has 17 residues. Germline CDR1 is SEHNR and CDR2 is FQNEAQ (reference sequence). The CDR3 sequence is CASSLGLAGGATDTQYF. CDR3 DNA: TGTGCCAGCAGCTTAGGGCTAGCGGGAGGTGCCACAGATACGCAGTATTTT.